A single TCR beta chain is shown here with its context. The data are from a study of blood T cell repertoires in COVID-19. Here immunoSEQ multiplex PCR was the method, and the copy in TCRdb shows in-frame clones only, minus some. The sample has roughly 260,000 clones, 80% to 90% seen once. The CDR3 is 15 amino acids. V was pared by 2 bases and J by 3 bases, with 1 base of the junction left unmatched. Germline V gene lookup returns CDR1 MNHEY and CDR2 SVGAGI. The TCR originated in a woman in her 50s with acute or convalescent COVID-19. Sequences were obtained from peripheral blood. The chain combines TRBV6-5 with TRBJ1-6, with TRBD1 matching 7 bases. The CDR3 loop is CASSYRQGYNSPLHF. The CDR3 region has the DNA TGTGCCAGCAGTTACAGACAGGGCTATAATTCACCCCTCCACTTT.